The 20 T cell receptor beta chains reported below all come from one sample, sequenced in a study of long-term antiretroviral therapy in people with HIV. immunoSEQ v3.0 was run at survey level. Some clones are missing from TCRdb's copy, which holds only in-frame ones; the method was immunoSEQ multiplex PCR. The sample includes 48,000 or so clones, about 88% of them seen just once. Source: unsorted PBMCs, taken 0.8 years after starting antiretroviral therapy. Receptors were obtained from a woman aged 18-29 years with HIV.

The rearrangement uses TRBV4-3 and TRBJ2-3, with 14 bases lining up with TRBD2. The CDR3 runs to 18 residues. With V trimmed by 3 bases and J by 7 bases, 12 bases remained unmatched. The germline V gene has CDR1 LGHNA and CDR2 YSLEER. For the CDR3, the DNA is TGCGCCAGCAGCCATACGGGACTAGCGGGAGTCAGGCCCCATACGCAGTATTTT. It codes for CASSHTGLAGVRPHTQYF.

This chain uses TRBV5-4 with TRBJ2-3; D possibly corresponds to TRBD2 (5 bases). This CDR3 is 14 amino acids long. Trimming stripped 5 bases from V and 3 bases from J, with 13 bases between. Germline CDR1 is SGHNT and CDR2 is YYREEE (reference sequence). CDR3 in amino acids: CASSGMEVTDTQYF. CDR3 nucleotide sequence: TGTGCCAGCAGTGGCATGGAGGTGACAGATACGCAGTATTTT.

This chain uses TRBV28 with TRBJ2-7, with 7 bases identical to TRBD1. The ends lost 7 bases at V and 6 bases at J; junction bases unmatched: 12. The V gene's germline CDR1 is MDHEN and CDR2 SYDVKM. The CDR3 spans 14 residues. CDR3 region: CASILQGTTGEQYF. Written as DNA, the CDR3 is TGTGCCAGCATCCTACAGGGGACCACAGGCGAGCAGTACTTC. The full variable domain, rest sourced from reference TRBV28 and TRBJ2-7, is DVKVTQSSRYLVKRTGEKVFLECVQDMDHENMFWYRQDPGLGLRLIYFSYDVKMKEKGDIPEGYSVSREKKERFSLILESASTNQTSMYLCASILQGTTGEQYFGPGTRLTVT.

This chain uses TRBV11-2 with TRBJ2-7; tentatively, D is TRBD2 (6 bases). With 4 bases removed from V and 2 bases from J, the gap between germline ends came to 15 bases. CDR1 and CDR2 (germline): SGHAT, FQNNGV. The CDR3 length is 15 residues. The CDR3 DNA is TGTGCCAGCAGCTCCGCTGCGGGGACGACCTACGAGCAGTACTTC. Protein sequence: CASSSAAGTTYEQYF.

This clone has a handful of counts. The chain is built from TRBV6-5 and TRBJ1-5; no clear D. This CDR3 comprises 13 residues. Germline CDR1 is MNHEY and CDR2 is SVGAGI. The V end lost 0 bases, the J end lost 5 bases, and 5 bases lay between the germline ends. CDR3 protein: CASSYSKDQPQHF. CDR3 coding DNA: TGTGCCAGCAGTTACTCGAAGGATCAGCCCCAGCATTTT.

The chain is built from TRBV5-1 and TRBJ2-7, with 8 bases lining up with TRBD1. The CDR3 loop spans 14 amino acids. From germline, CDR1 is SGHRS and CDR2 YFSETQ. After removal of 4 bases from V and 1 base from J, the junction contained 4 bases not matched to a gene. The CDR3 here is CASSTRQGSYEQYF. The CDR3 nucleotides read TGCGCCAGCAGCACCCGACAGGGGTCCTACGAGCAGTACTTC.

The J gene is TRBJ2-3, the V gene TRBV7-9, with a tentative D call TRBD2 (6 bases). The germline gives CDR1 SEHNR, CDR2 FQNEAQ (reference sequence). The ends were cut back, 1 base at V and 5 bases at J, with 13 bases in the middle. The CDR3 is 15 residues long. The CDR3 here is CASSLGGGFRDTQYF. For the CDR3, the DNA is TGTGCCAGCAGCTTAGGAGGAGGGTTCAGAGATACGCAGTATTTT.

The CDR3 sequence is CASSFGPSRGEGTDTQYF. The CDR3 DNA follows: TGTGCCAGCAGTTTTGGACCTTCTAGGGGGGAGGGCACAGATACGCAGTATTTT. The chain links TRBV28 to TRBJ2-3; D possibly uses TRBD1 or TRBD2 (6 bases each). Trimming took 3 bases from V and 1 from J, leaving 20 bases between them. Per the germline V gene, CDR1 is MDHEN and CDR2 is SYDVKM. The CDR3 loop spans 18 amino acids. Looking up the rest from reference TRBV28 and TRBJ2-3 gives the full variable domain: DVKVTQSSRYLVKRTGEKVFLECVQDMDHENMFWYRQDPGLGLRLIYFSYDVKMKEKGDIPEGYSVSREKKERFSLILESASTNQTSMYLCASSFGPSRGEGTDTQYFGPGTRLTVL.

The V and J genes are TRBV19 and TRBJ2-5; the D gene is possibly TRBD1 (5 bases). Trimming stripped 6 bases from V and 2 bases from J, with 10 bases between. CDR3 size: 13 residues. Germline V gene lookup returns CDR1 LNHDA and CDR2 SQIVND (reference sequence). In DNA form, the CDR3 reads TGTGCCAGTAGGACGCGACAGCAAGAGACCCAGTACTTC. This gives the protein CASRTRQQETQYF.

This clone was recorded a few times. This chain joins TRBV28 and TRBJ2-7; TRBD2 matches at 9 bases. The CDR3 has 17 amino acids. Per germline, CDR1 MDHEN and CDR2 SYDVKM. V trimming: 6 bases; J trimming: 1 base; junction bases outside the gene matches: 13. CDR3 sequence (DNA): TGTGCCAGCAGCGGGCGGGGGGGACTCCGGGGTTCCTACGAGCAGTACTTC. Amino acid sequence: CASSGRGGLRGSYEQYF. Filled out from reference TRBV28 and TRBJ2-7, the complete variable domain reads DVKVTQSSRYLVKRTGEKVFLECVQDMDHENMFWYRQDPGLGLRLIYFSYDVKMKEKGDIPEGYSVSREKKERFSLILESASTNQTSMYLCASSGRGGLRGSYEQYFGPGTRLTVT.

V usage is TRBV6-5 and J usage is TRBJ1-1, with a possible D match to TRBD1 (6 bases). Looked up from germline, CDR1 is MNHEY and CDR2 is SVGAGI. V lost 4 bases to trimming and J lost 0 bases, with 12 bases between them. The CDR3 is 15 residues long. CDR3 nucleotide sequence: TGTGCCAGCAGTTCCGGGACACTCATGAACACTGAAGCTTTCTTT. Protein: CASSSGTLMNTEAFF.

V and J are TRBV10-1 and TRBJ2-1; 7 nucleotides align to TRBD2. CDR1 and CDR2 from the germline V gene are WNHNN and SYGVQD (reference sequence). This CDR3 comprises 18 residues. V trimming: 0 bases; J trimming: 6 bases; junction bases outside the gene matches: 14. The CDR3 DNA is TGCGCCAGCAGTGAGTCGACGTCGGGCGGGAGTTCTGGCAATGAGCAGTTCTTC. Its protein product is CASSESTSGGSSGNEQFF.

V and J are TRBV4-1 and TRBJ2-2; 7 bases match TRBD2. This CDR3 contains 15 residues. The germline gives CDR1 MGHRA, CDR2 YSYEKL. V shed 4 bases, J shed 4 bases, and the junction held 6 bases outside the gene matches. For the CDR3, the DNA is TGCGCCAGCAGCCCCCGACTAGCTAGCACCGGGGAGCTGTTTTTT. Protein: CASSPRLASTGELFF.

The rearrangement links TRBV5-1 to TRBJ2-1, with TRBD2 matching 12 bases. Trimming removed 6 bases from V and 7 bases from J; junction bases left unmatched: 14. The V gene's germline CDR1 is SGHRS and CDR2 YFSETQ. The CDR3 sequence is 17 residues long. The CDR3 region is CASTEGGLAGGENEQFF. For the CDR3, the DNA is TGCGCCAGCACCGAGGGGGGACTAGCGGGTGGGGAGAATGAGCAGTTCTTC.

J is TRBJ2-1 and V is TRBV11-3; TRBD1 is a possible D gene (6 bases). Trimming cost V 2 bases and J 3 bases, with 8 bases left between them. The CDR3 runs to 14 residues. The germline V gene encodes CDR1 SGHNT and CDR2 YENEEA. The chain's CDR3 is CASSLKGDYNEQFF. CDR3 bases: TGTGCCAGCAGCTTAAAGGGGGACTACAATGAGCAGTTCTTC.

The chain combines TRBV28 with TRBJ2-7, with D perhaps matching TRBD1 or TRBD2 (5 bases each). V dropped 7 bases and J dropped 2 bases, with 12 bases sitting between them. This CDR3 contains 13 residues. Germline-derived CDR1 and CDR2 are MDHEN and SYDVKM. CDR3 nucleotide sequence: TGTGCCAGCACCCACGGGGCCACCTACGAGCAGTACTTC. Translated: CASTHGATYEQYF.

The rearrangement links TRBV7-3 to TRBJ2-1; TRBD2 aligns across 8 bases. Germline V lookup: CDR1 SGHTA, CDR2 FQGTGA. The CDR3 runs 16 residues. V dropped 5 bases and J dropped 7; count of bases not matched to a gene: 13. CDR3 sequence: CASSISAGTRVNEQFF. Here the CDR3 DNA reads TGTGCCAGCAGCATCTCGGCCGGGACTAGGGTTAATGAGCAGTTCTTC.

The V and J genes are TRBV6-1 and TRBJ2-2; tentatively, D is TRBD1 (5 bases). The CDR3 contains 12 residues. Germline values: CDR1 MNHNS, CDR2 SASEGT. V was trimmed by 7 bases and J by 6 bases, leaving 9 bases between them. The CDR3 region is CASTRTPGELFF. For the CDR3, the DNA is TGTGCCAGCACCCGGACACCCGGGGAGCTGTTTTTT.

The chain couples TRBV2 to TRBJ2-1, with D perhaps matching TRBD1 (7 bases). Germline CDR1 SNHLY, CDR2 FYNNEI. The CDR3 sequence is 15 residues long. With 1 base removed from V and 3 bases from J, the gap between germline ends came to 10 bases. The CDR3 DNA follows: TGTGCCAGCAGTGAAGGACAGGGAGGCTACAATGAGCAGTTCTTC. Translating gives CASSEGQGGYNEQFF. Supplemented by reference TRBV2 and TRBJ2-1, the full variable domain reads EPEVTQTPSHQVTQMGQEVILRCVPISNHLYFYWYRQILGQKVEFLVSFYNNEISEKSEIFDDQFSVERPDGSNFTLKIRSTKLEDSAMYFCASSEGQGGYNEQFFGPGTRLTVL.

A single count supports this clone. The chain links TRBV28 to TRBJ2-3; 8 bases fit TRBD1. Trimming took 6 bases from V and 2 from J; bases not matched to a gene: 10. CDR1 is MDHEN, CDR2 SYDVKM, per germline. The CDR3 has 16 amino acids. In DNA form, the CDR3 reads TGTGCCAGCAGCTCCGGACAGGGTTCCTTCACAGATACGCAGTATTTT. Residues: CASSSGQGSFTDTQYF.